A selection of T cell receptor beta chains follows, all from one sample in a study of T-cell reconstitution after alpha-beta-depleted transplantation in children. From the PCR reads, TCRdb called clonotypes with MiXCR, one entry per CDR3 protein. The table shows 600,000 to 700,000 distinct CDR3 sequences, with around 16% occurring only once. Specimen: PBMCs from the stem cell graft donor, collected from the stem cell graft. These receptors originate from a human donor who donated a stem cell graft to a child with acute myeloid leukemia. Each CDR3 is given with its conserved first and last residue. D genes are given only for firm matches. Expanded clones are given a class, and other clones once, few, many or no size at all.

CASSLRRFGYEQYF	TGTGCCAGCAGTCTGCGGCGCTTCGGCTACGAGCAGTACTTC	-	few	TRBV6-1	TRBJ2-7
CSARDERGFSYEQYF	TGCAGTGCTAGAGATGAGCGGGGGTTCTCCTACGAGCAGTACTTC	TRBD2	many	TRBV20-1	TRBJ2-7
CASSGQGKNNEQFF	TGCGCCAGCAGTGGACAGGGGAAGAACAATGAGCAGTTCTTC	TRBD1	-	TRBV5-1	TRBJ2-1
CASSPTPPPDTQYF	TGTGCCAGCTCACCGACCCCACCGCCGGATACGCAGTATTTT	-	-	TRBV18	TRBJ2-3
CASSLGQNLWVETQYF	TGTGCCAGCAGCTTGGGACAGAATCTTTGGGTGGAGACCCAGTACTTC	TRBD1	-	TRBV7-9	TRBJ2-5
CASSRVNSATDTQYF	TGTGCCAGCAGTCGGGTCAACTCTGCCACAGATACGCAGTATTTT	-	many	TRBV6-1	TRBJ2-3
CSAKGDRVDEQYF	TGCAGTGCTAAAGGGGACAGGGTCGACGAGCAGTACTTC	TRBD1	many	TRBV20-1	TRBJ2-7
CASTRGGLMETQYF	TGTGCCAGCACCCGGGGGGGCCTGATGGAGACCCAGTACTTC	TRBD2	-	TRBV12-3/TRBV12-4	TRBJ2-5
CASGLPGRKYF	TGTGCCAGCGGCCTACCGGGACGGAAGTACTTC	-	-	TRBV27	TRBJ2-7
CSAKTTGLQADTQYF	TGCAGTGCCAAGACGACAGGCCTACAAGCAGATACGCAGTATTTT	-	few	TRBV20-1	TRBJ2-3
CASRGGDGRRDQPQHF	TGCGCCAGCAGGGGAGGCGACGGGAGGAGGGATCAGCCCCAGCATTTT	-	-	TRBV5-1	TRBJ1-5
CSSAGTGNTEAFF	TGCAGCTCAGCCGGGACGGGGAACACTGAAGCTTTCTTT	-	many	TRBV29-1	TRBJ1-1
CAISEGSSYEQYF	TGTGCCATCAGTGAGGGAAGCTCCTACGAGCAGTACTTC	-	many	TRBV10-3	TRBJ2-7
CASSPDRGRRTGELFF	TGTGCCAGCAGCCCGGACAGGGGGCGAAGGACCGGGGAGCTGTTTTTT	TRBD1	-	TRBV5-6	TRBJ2-2
CASSQVGPNEQFF	TGCGCCAGCAGCCAAGTAGGACCCAATGAGCAGTTCTTC	-	once	TRBV4-3	TRBJ2-1
CATTQTNTEAFF	TGTGCCACCACCCAGACGAACACTGAAGCTTTCTTT	-	-	TRBV12-3/TRBV12-4	TRBJ1-1
CASSSKTIGGADF	TGTGCCAGCAGCTCTAAGACGATTGGGGGGGCCGATTTC	-	-	TRBV7-2	TRBJ2-5
CASSPMERNGGGGYTF	TGTGCCAGCAGTCCCATGGAGAGGAACGGGGGGGGTGGCTACACCTTC	-	-	TRBV12-3/TRBV12-4	TRBJ1-2
CASSLLGRTKYF	TGTGCCAGCAGTTTATTGGGCCGTACGAAGTATTTT	-	-	TRBV28	TRBJ2-3
CSAPTGGGNTIYF	TGCAGTGCTCCGACAGGGGGAGGCAACACCATATATTTT	TRBD1	many	TRBV20-1	TRBJ1-3
CSATRQSSYEQYF	TGCAGCGCTACCCGACAGAGCTCCTACGAGCAGTACTTC	-	many	TRBV29-1	TRBJ2-7
CASSRNRDSSDTQYF	TGCGCCAGCAGCCGGAACCGGGACAGTTCAGATACGCAGTATTTT	TRBD1	-	TRBV5-1	TRBJ2-3
CSAISGGEYNEQFF	TGCAGTGCTATTAGCGGGGGAGAATACAATGAGCAGTTCTTC	TRBD2	many	TRBV20-1	TRBJ2-1
CATSGETSQPQHF	TGTGCCACCAGTGGGGAGACATCCCAGCCCCAGCATTTT	-	few	TRBV24-1	TRBJ1-5
CSAGSGDLNGYTF	TGCAGTGCTGGTTCCGGGGACCTAAATGGCTACACCTTC	-	few	TRBV20-1	TRBJ1-2
CASSLVGEDTEAFF	TGTGCCAGCAGCTTAGTGGGGGAGGACACTGAAGCTTTCTTT	-	few	TRBV7-2	TRBJ1-1
CATSRGQGAYNEQFF	TGTGCCACCAGCAGGGGACAGGGCGCCTACAATGAGCAGTTCTTC	TRBD1	few	TRBV15	TRBJ2-1
CASTGSGSHYGYTF	TGTGCCAGCACGGGATCAGGGTCGCACTATGGCTACACCTTC	-	-	TRBV6-1	TRBJ1-2
CATSDLDSNQPQHF	TGTGCCACCAGTGATTTGGACTCAAATCAGCCCCAGCATTTT	-	many	TRBV24-1	TRBJ1-5
CASSPGTSGPDTQYF	TGTGCCAGCAGCCCGGGGACTAGCGGGCCAGATACGCAGTATTTT	TRBD2	many	TRBV7-7	TRBJ2-3
CASSHTEHYGYTF	TGCGCCAGCAGCCACACAGAGCACTATGGCTACACCTTC	-	-	TRBV4-1	TRBJ1-2
CASSKLGYSNQPQHF	TGTGCCAGCAGTAAACTGGGGTATAGCAATCAGCCCCAGCATTTT	-	many	TRBV27	TRBJ1-5
CSAKGLAGGQSYNEQFF	TGCAGTGCTAAGGGGTTAGCGGGGGGCCAATCCTACAATGAGCAGTTCTTC	TRBD2	-	TRBV20-1	TRBJ2-1
CSVEQGPYEQYF	TGCAGCGTTGAACAGGGTCCCTACGAGCAGTACTTC	-	many	TRBV29-1	TRBJ2-7
CASSLVPKYNEQFF	TGCGCCAGCAGCTTGGTCCCGAAATACAATGAGCAGTTCTTC	-	-	TRBV5-1	TRBJ2-1
CASSFSPATDIYF	TGTGCCAGCAGTTTTTCCCCGGCCACTGACATATATTTT	-	many	TRBV12-3/TRBV12-4	TRBJ1-3
CASSVAPNTGELFF	TGTGCCAGCAGCGTAGCCCCCAACACCGGGGAGCTGTTTTTT	-	many	TRBV9	TRBJ2-2
CASSYSEGTHNSPLHF	TGTGCCAGCAGTTACTCGGAGGGGACCCATAATTCACCCCTCCACTTT	-	many	TRBV6-5	TRBJ1-6
CASSPRTGLADTQYF	TGTGCCAGCAGTCCCCGGACAGGGCTTGCAGATACGCAGTATTTT	TRBD1	few	TRBV7-2	TRBJ2-3
CAVDTQYF	TGTGCGGTAGATACGCAGTATTTT	-	-	TRBV7-2	TRBJ2-3
CATSRDWGTYNEQFF	TGTGCCACCAGCAGAGATTGGGGTACTTACAATGAGCAGTTCTTC	-	-	TRBV15	TRBJ2-1
CAISDAQGIRSSGANVLTF	TGTGCCATCAGTGACGCTCAGGGCATTAGGTCCTCTGGGGCCAACGTCCTGACTTTC	-	-	TRBV10-3	TRBJ2-6
CSARDRGTGGGNQPQHF	TGCAGTGCTAGAGACCGTGGGACAGGGGGAGGCAATCAGCCCCAGCATTTT	TRBD1	many	TRBV20-1	TRBJ1-5
CASSLGTGGIMNTEAFF	TGTGCCAGCAGCCTTGGGACAGGGGGCATTATGAACACTGAAGCTTTCTTT	TRBD1	few	TRBV7-9	TRBJ1-1
CASSDRVRDQPQHF	TGCGCCAGTTCGGACAGGGTCCGGGATCAGCCCCAGCATTTT	TRBD1	few	TRBV10-2	TRBJ1-5
CSAGESYEQYF	TGCAGTGCTGGAGAAAGTTACGAGCAGTACTTC	-	many	TRBV20-1	TRBJ2-7
CSTRERGPGDEQFF	TGCAGCACCCGGGAGCGGGGCCCCGGCGATGAGCAGTTCTTC	TRBD2	few	TRBV29-1	TRBJ2-1
CATEAGGGTDTQYF	TGTGCCACCGAGGCGGGGGGAGGCACAGATACGCAGTATTTT	TRBD2	many	TRBV10-3	TRBJ2-3
CASSLTSDTGELFF	TGTGCCAGCAGCTTGACAAGCGACACCGGGGAGCTGTTTTTT	-	-	TRBV28	TRBJ2-2
CASSLSPLHYEQYF	TGTGCCAGCAGCTTAAGCCCACTTCACTACGAGCAGTACTTC	-	-	TRBV14	TRBJ2-7
CASSLGLTAADTQYF	TGTGCCAGCAGCTTGGGCTTAACTGCGGCGGATACGCAGTATTTT	-	-	TRBV7-3	TRBJ2-3
CATSSFLGGKYNEQFF	TGTGCCACCAGTTCCTTCCTCGGGGGGAAGTACAATGAGCAGTTCTTC	TRBD2	few	TRBV24-1	TRBJ2-1